Listed below are T cell receptor delta chains from one sample, sequenced in a study of gamma-delta T cells after stem cell transplantation. With CATT, TCRdb re-called clones from the RT-PCR reads. The sample contains 9,000 to 13,000 delta-chain clones, over 1% of which appear only once. The sample taken for sequencing was gamma-delta T cells. The source is a human donor. It is not recorded whose cells these are; they may come from a transplant donor. Each CDR3 is given with its conserved first and last residue. D genes are given only for firm matches. The size entry is marked missing in some rows and otherwise reads once, few, many or a size class.

j_call | clone_size | v_call | d_call | cdr3_nt | cdr3_aa
TRDJ1 | medium-sized | TRDV2 | . | TGTGCCTGTGACACCCTCGAGGGGGGAGTAACCGATAAACTCATCTTT | CACDTLEGGVTDKLIF
TRDJ3 | many | TRDV2 | TRDD3 | TGTGCCTGTGACACCATGGGGGATGGAAGCTCCTGGGACACCCGACAGATGTTTTTC | CACDTMGDGSSWDTRQMFF
TRDJ1 | . | TRDV2 | TRDD3 | TGTGCCTGTGACACCATAAGCCCCCGGCAGAGAACTGGGGGAAGGTACACCGATAAACTCATCTTT | CACDTISPRQRTGGRYTDKLIF
TRDJ1 | few | TRDV2 | TRDD3 | TGTGCCTGTGACTTTCTGGGGGATACCGGCCACGTAGATAAACTCATCTTT | CACDFLGDTGHVDKLIF
TRDJ3 | many | TRDV2 | TRDD3 | TGTGCCTGTGACGGCGCTGGGGGAGAAAGCTCCTGGGACACCCGACAGATGTTTTTC | CACDGAGGESSWDTRQMFF
TRDJ1 | . | TRDV2 | TRDD3 | TGTGCCTGTAACACTGTTGGGAGCCGTTACGAGGCTGGGGGAAGGTACACCGATAAACTCATCTTT | CACNTVGSRYEAGGRYTDKLIF
TRDJ1 | . | TRDV2 | TRDD3 | TGTGCCTGTGACCTACTGGGGGATACCACCGATAAACTCATCTTT | CACDLLGDTTDKLIF
TRDJ2 | many | TRDV2 | TRDD3 | TGTGCCTGTGACACCGTGGGGGATTCCTTGACAGCACAACTCTTCTTT | CACDTVGDSLTAQLFF
TRDJ1 | many | TRDV2 | . | TGTGCCTGTGACCCCCTCAGTACTGGGGATAAACTCATCTTT | CACDPLSTGDKLIF
TRDJ3 | many | TRDV2 | TRDD3 | TGTGCCTGTGACACGCTGGGGGACTGGGACACCCGACAGATGTTTTTC | CACDTLGDWDTRQMFF
TRDJ1 | many | TRDV2 | . | TGTGCCTGTGACCGCCTTATCGGGGGGCCTACCGATACTATAAGGCATAAACTCATCTTT | CACDRLIGGPTDTIRHKLIF
TRDJ1 | large | TRDV2 | . | TGTGCCTGTGACATGTTACCGAACTCACCCAACACCGATAAACTCATCTTT | CACDMLPNSPNTDKLIF
TRDJ1 | medium-sized | TRDV2 | TRDD3 | TGTGCCTGTGACACCGTGGAGGCTGGGGGATACGAAGGGACCGATAAACTCATCTTT | CACDTVEAGGYEGTDKLIF
TRDJ1 | medium-sized | TRDV2 | TRDD3 | TGTGCCTGTGACACCTTAGATGGGGGATCCCCCGATAAACTCATCTTT | CACDTLDGGSPDKLIF
TRDJ1 | many | TRDV2 | TRDD3 | TGTGCCTGTGACGGACTACTGGGGGCTTACACCGATAAACTCATCTTT | CACDGLLGAYTDKLIF
TRDJ1 | . | TRDV2 | TRDD3 | TGTGCCTGTGACCGCCTACTGGGGGATACGTACACCGATAAACTCATCTTT | CACDRLLGDTYTDKLIF
TRDJ1 | many | TRDV2 | TRDD3 | TGTGCCTGTGACCCCGTACTGGGGGATACGTCCACCGATAAACTCATCTTT | CACDPVLGDTSTDKLIF
TRDJ1 | medium-sized | TRDV2 | TRDD3 | TGTGCCTGTGACACACTGGGGGATACGAGATCCGATAAACTCATCTTT | CACDTLGDTRSDKLIF
TRDJ1 | few | TRDV2 | TRDD3 | TGTGCCTGTGACACCGGGGGCCTACTGGGGGACTTGTCAAACACCGATAAACTCATCTTT | CACDTGGLLGDLSNTDKLIF
TRDJ1 | medium-sized | TRDV2 | TRDD3 | TGTGCCTGTGACACCCTTCCCTCCTACGACCGCACTGGGGGCCCCGAGGGACCCGATAAACTCATCTTT | CACDTLPSYDRTGGPEGPDKLIF
TRDJ3 | many | TRDV2 | TRDD3 | TGTGCCTGTGACACTGGGGGATCCCGCTCCTGGGACACCCGACAGATGTTTTTC | CACDTGGSRSWDTRQMFF
TRDJ1 | large | TRDV2 | . | TGTGCCTGTGACACCGTAGGGGCCCACTCAACCGATAAACTCATCTTT | CACDTVGAHSTDKLIF
TRDJ1 | many | TRDV2 | TRDD3 | TGTGCCTGTGACACCGTGATGCTGGGGGATAATGGGTCCGATAAACTCATCTTT | CACDTVMLGDNGSDKLIF
TRDJ1 | few | TRDV2 | TRDD3 | TGTGCCTGTGACGGGGTACTGGGGGATACAGCGCGAACCGATAAACTCATCTTT | CACDGVLGDTARTDKLIF
TRDJ1 | large | TRDV2 | TRDD3 | TGTGCCTGTGACTCCCTACTGGGGGATACGAAGTCGCTCACCGATAAACTCATCTTT | CACDSLLGDTKSLTDKLIF
TRDJ1 | medium-sized | TRDV2 | TRDD3 | TGTGCCTGTGACATCGTGGGGGATACGCGTAAACTCATCTTT | CACDIVGDTRKLIF
TRDJ1 | medium-sized | TRDV2 | TRDD3 | TGTGCCTGTGACACCGCCTGGGGGGCGACGAGCAGCTATAAACTCATCTTT | CACDTAWGATSSYKLIF
TRDJ1 | medium-sized | TRDV2 | . | TGTGCCTGTGACAGAATAGACGGGGACCCCGATAAACTCATCTTT | CACDRIDGDPDKLIF
TRDJ1 | . | TRDV2 | TRDD3 | TGTGCCTGTGACGCCGTGCAAACTGGGGGATCCCGGTACACCGATAAACTCATCTTT | CACDAVQTGGSRYTDKLIF
TRDJ1 | . | TRDV2 | TRDD3 | TGTGCCTGTGACACCGTAGCTAGTGGGGGATACGCCCGGGTAACCGATAAACTCATCTTT | CACDTVASGGYARVTDKLIF
TRDJ1 | few | TRDV2 | TRDD3 | TGTGCCTGTAGCCAACTGGGGGCCTACACCGATAGACTCATCTTT | CACSQLGAYTDRLIF
TRDJ1 | . | TRDV2 | TRDD3 | TGTGCCTGTGAAGCGCTGGGGGCAGACACCGATAAACTCATCTTT | CACEALGADTDKLIF
TRDJ1 | few | TRDV2 | TRDD3 | TGTGCCTGTGACCCCCTACTGGGGGATACGCGTGATTCTAGCGGAATGTACACCGATAAACTCATCTTT | CACDPLLGDTRDSSGMYTDKLIF
TRDJ1 | medium-sized | TRDV2 | . | TGTGCCTGTGACAAGGTGAAGGTTGGACTGGGTCTGTACACCGATAAACTCATCTTT | CACDKVKVGLGLYTDKLIF
TRDJ2 | . | TRDV2 | TRDD3 | TGTGCCTGTGACGAGCTGGGGGATACCGGGACAGCACAACTCTTCTTT | CACDELGDTGTAQLFF
TRDJ1 | few | TRDV2 | TRDD3 | TGTGCCTGTGATCCCCTGGGGGATCGGGCTTACACCGATAAACTCATCTTT | CACDPLGDRAYTDKLIF
TRDJ1 | few | TRDV2 | TRDD3 | TGTGCCTGTGACCCAGTACTGGGGGATACAAGCACCGATAAACTCATCTTT | CACDPVLGDTSTDKLIF
TRDJ1 | medium-sized | TRDV2 | TRDD3 | TGTGCCTGTGACGCCCTGGGGGATTACACCGATAAACTCATCTTT | CACDALGDYTDKLIF
TRDJ1 | many | TRDV2 | TRDD3 | TGTGCCTGTGACACCTGGGGGATCCCCACCGATAAACTCATCTTT | CACDTWGIPTDKLIF
TRDJ1 | medium-sized | TRDV2 | TRDD3 | TGTGCCTGTGACACCGTAAGTCCTACGATGAGTGGGGGGGATAACCAGTACACCGATAAACTCATCTTT | CACDTVSPTMSGGDNQYTDKLIF
TRDJ1 | . | TRDV2 | TRDD3 | TGTGCCTGTGACACGGTACTGGGGGATACAGGGACCGATAAACTCATCTTT | CACDTVLGDTGTDKLIF
TRDJ3 | . | TRDV2 | TRDD3 | TGTGCCTGTGACACGGTGTCGACTGGGGGATACCCCAGCTACTGGGACACCCGACAGATGTTTTTC | CACDTVSTGGYPSYWDTRQMFF
TRDJ1 | many | TRDV2 | TRDD3 | TGTGCCTGTGAGAGTCTGGGGGATACGGTGGGGAAACTCATCTTT | CACESLGDTVGKLIF
TRDJ1 | medium-sized | TRDV2 | TRDD3 | TGTGCCTGTGACTCCTTACTGGGGGATACGACCGATAAACTCATCTTT | CACDSLLGDTTDKLIF
TRDJ1 | medium-sized | TRDV2 | . | TGTGCCTGTGACGGTCTGGGCACCGATAAACTCATCTTT | CACDGLGTDKLIF
TRDJ1 | many | TRDV2 | . | TGTGCCTGTGACACCGTAGGGGACGCCGGTAAACTCATCTTT | CACDTVGDAGKLIF